This TCR beta chain was found in a study of T cells in localized non-small cell lung cancer. The study's findings and limits: Higher blood T cell density went with longer overall survival. A median around 57 of the top 100 tumor clones appeared in adjacent lung.

TCRdb keeps only in-frame clones here, not all; method: immunoSEQ multiplex PCR. This table has about 41,000 clones, about nine tenths appearing once. Points on this clone: Its antigen is unknown.

Germline V gene sequence: CDR1 SGHNT, CDR2 YYREEE (reference sequence). The CDR3 is 14 amino acids. V was clipped by 0 bases and J by 0 bases, with 6 bases between them. The rearrangement joins TRBV5-4 to TRBJ1-2; no definite D call. This TCR derives from a female donor of 60 years or more with stage I squamous cell lung carcinoma. Sequencing used peripheral blood, obtained before any cancer treatment. The CDR3 sequence is CASSLGGANYGYTF. In DNA form, the CDR3 reads TGTGCCAGCAGCTTGGGCGGAGCTAACTATGGCTACACCTTC. The full variable domain, completed using reference TRBV5-4 and TRBJ1-2, is ETGVTQSPTHLIKTRGQQVTLRCSSQSGHNTVSWYQQALGQGPQFIFQYYREEENGRGNFPPRFSGLQFPNYSSELNVNALELDDSALYLCASSLGGANYGYTFGSGTRLTVV.